This is a list of T cell receptor beta chains from one sample in a study of blood T cells in healthy people across ages. TCRdb fed the 5' RACE reads into MiXCR, producing one record per CDR3 protein. The table has 900,000 to 950,000 distinct CDR3 sequences, almost 30% seen once. These data were also filed under a second study, of T cells of mothers and their children.

The sequenced sample was blood. The source is a woman between 35 and 50 years old in good health. Both conserved end residues are part of each CDR3. D genes are given only for firm matches. The listing skips clone size in some rows; elsewhere it reads once, few, many or a size class.

D gene	V gene	J gene	clone size	CDR3 DNA	CDR3 protein
TRBD1	TRBV7-2	TRBJ2-5	many	TGTGCCAGCAGCTCGACAGGGACAGGAGAGACCCAGTACTTC	CASSSTGTGETQYF
NA	TRBV12-3/TRBV12-4	TRBJ2-3	NA	TGTGCCAGCAGTTTAGTCCGGGTCGGGCCAGATACGCAGTATTTT	CASSLVRVGPDTQYF
TRBD2	TRBV12-3/TRBV12-4	TRBJ2-1	many	TGTGCCAGCAGCCGTGGACTAGCGGGGTTCTCAGTAGATGAGCAGTTCTTC	CASSRGLAGFSVDEQFF
NA	TRBV29-1	TRBJ1-3	few	TGCAGCGTTGGGGACACTCCTGGAAACACCATATATTTT	CSVGDTPGNTIYF
NA	TRBV7-2	TRBJ1-2	NA	TGTGCCAGCAGCCATATGGCAGCTAACTATGGCTACACCTTC	CASSHMAANYGYTF
NA	TRBV7-6	TRBJ2-3	few	TGTGCCAGCAGCCCCACGGGGGCTTCAGGGAATACGCAGTATTTT	CASSPTGASGNTQYF
NA	TRBV3-1	TRBJ2-3	NA	TGTGCCGGCAGCCAAGATTTGGCACTCACAGATACGCAGTATTTT	CAGSQDLALTDTQYF
NA	TRBV21-1	TRBJ1-1	NA	TGTGCCACCTTTTGGGGGACACGGCTAATGAACACTGAAGCTTTCTTT	CATFWGTRLMNTEAFF
TRBD2	TRBV5-6	TRBJ2-3	NA	TGTGCCAGCAGCTTGGGCAGCGGGGGGGCCGGTGGTACGCAGTATTTT	CASSLGSGGAGGTQYF
TRBD2	TRBV19	TRBJ2-1	NA	TGTGCCAGTAGTTACCTTAGCGGGGGCCTCTACAATGAGCAGTTCTTC	CASSYLSGGLYNEQFF
NA	TRBV24-1	TRBJ2-5	few	TGTGCCACCAGTGATTTGAGGGCCTCCCAAGAGACCCAGTACTTC	CATSDLRASQETQYF
NA	TRBV27	TRBJ2-7	many	TGTGCCAGCAGTATCAGCCCGGGGGTTACCTACGAGCAGTACTTC	CASSISPGVTYEQYF
TRBD1	TRBV5-8	TRBJ1-4	few	TGTGCCAGCAGCGAGACAGGGGCGGCCACTAATGAAAAACTGTTTTTT	CASSETGAATNEKLFF
TRBD1	TRBV20-1	TRBJ2-7	NA	TGCAGTGCAGCCGGGACAGGGGGCATCGAGCAGTACTTC	CSAAGTGGIEQYF
TRBD1	TRBV7-8	TRBJ2-1	many	TGTGCCAGCAGCTCGGACAGGGTGATCTACAATGAGCAGTTCTTC	CASSSDRVIYNEQFF
NA	TRBV6-1	TRBJ1-1	NA	TGTGCCAGCAGTGATCAGGGGACGAACACTGAAGCTTTCTTT	CASSDQGTNTEAFF
NA	TRBV7-8	TRBJ1-5	few	TGTGCCAGCAGCTTAAGTCAGGCTAGCAATCAGCCCCAGCATTTT	CASSLSQASNQPQHF
TRBD1	TRBV28	TRBJ2-5	many	TGTGCCAGCAGTTTGGACAGGCCCCAAGAGACCCAGTACTTC	CASSLDRPQETQYF
NA	TRBV20-1	TRBJ2-3	NA	TGCAGTGCTAGACGGTTCGACAGCACAGATACGCAGTATTTT	CSARRFDSTDTQYF
NA	TRBV20-1	TRBJ2-7	many	TGCAGTGCTAGAGATTTTCCAGTAACCTACGAGCAGTACTTC	CSARDFPVTYEQYF
NA	TRBV12-3/TRBV12-4	TRBJ2-3	NA	TGTGCCAGCAGTTTTCGACGGCTCTCTAGCACAGATACGCAGTATTTT	CASSFRRLSSTDTQYF
TRBD2	TRBV20-1	TRBJ2-1	NA	TGCAGTGCTAGAGATAAATGGACTAGCGGCTCCAATGAGCAGTTCTTC	CSARDKWTSGSNEQFF
NA	TRBV20-1	TRBJ1-2	few	TGCAGTGCCTCCCCGTATAACGAGGGTGGCTACACCTTC	CSASPYNEGGYTF
NA	TRBV4-1	TRBJ1-2	many	TGCGCCAGCAGCCATGGTCGGGAGGGGGGCTCGCGCTACACCTTC	CASSHGREGGSRYTF
TRBD2	TRBV20-1	TRBJ2-5	many	TGCAGTGCGATTTCTAGCGGGGGCCGACAAGAGACCCAGTACTTC	CSAISSGGRQETQYF
TRBD2	TRBV28	TRBJ2-7	NA	TGTGCCAGCAGTGAGGGACTAGCCGGGGCGAATGAGCAGTACTTC	CASSEGLAGANEQYF
TRBD1	TRBV5-1	TRBJ2-3	NA	TGCGCCAGCAGCTATTCACCCCGGGACAGGAGCACAGATACGCAGTATTTT	CASSYSPRDRSTDTQYF
NA	TRBV24-1	TRBJ2-1	few	TGTGCCACCAGTGATAACCAGGGAGACTACAATGAGCAGTTCTTC	CATSDNQGDYNEQFF
NA	TRBV5-1	TRBJ2-7	NA	TGCGCCAGCAGCACTACTAACGAGCAGTACTTC	CASSTTNEQYF
TRBD1	TRBV24-1	TRBJ2-2	few	TGTGCCACCAGAGGGCAGGGGGCTAGCGGGGAGCTGTTTTTT	CATRGQGASGELFF
NA	TRBV9	TRBJ1-6	NA	TGTGCCAGCAGCGTAGGGGAGGGCAGTTCCACCAATTCACCCCTCCACTTT	CASSVGEGSSTNSPLHF
TRBD1	TRBV12-3/TRBV12-4	TRBJ1-1	NA	TGTGCCAGCAGGGACACAGGGGGCGGATACACTGAAGCTTTCTTT	CASRDTGGGYTEAFF
TRBD1	TRBV24-1	TRBJ2-5	NA	TGTGCCACCAGTGATTGGAGAGGGGGCGTCTTCAGGGAGACCCAGTACTTC	CATSDWRGGVFRETQYF
TRBD1	TRBV12-3/TRBV12-4	TRBJ1-5	many	TGTGCCAGCAGCCGACAGGGCGGCCAGCCCCAGCATTTT	CASSRQGGQPQHF
NA	TRBV28	TRBJ1-4	NA	TGTGCCAGCAGTGCCCAGGGCCCGGCTAATGAAAAACTGTTTTTT	CASSAQGPANEKLFF
TRBD1	TRBV2	TRBJ2-5	NA	TGTGCCAGCAACCTACAGGGGCAAGAGACCCAGTACTTC	CASNLQGQETQYF
NA	TRBV20-1	TRBJ2-3	NA	TGTAGTGCTCTTGACAGGGATACGCAGTATTTT	CSALDRDTQYF
NA	TRBV5-1	TRBJ2-7	many	TGCGCCAGCAGCTTGGGCGGGGCAGGACCTTCCTACGAGCAGTACTTC	CASSLGGAGPSYEQYF
TRBD1	TRBV27	TRBJ1-5	few	TGTGCCAGCAGCCTGACAGGGGGAATAAGTCAGCCCCAGCATTTT	CASSLTGGISQPQHF
NA	TRBV24-1	TRBJ2-5	NA	TGTGCCACCAGTGAGGGAGGGGGGGGCGAGACCCAAGAGACCCAGTACTTC	CATSEGGGGETQETQYF
NA	TRBV7-8	TRBJ1-3	few	TGTGCCAGCAGCTTGGGGACCAGCCCGGGAAACACCATATATTTT	CASSLGTSPGNTIYF
NA	TRBV5-1	TRBJ2-2	NA	TGCGCCAACAGCCCTCGGACAGCGAACACCGGGGAGCTGTTTTTT	CANSPRTANTGELFF
NA	TRBV18	TRBJ2-1	NA	TGTGCCAGCTCACCAGCCAGGGCTTCGGAGACCCAGTTCTTC	CASSPARASETQFF
NA	TRBV20-1	TRBJ1-3	few	TGCAGTGCTAGAGTATGGGGAAACACCATATATTTT	CSARVWGNTIYF
NA	TRBV12-3/TRBV12-4	TRBJ1-1	NA	TGTGCCAGCAGTTTGCTGACAGGTGAAGCTTTCTTT	CASSLLTGEAFF
NA	TRBV7-2	TRBJ1-2	few	TGTGCCAGCAGCCCGCAGGGAGAAGGCTACACCTTC	CASSPQGEGYTF